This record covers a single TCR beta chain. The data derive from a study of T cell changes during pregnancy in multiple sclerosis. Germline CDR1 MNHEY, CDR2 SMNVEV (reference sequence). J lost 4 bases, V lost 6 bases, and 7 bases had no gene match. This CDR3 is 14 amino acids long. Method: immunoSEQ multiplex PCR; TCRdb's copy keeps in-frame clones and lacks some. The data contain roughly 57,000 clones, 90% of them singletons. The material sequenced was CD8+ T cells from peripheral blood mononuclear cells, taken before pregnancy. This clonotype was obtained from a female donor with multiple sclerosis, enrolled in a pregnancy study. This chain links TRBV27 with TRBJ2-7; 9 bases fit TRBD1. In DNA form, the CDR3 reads TGTGCCAGCAGCTTTGGACAGGGGATGTACGAGCAGTACTTC. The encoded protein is CASSFGQGMYEQYF.